Listed below are T cell receptor beta chains from one sample, sequenced in a study of T cell repertoires in cytomegalovirus infection. TCRdb re-analysed the reads in MiXCR, keeping a single row per CDR3 protein. The sample lists hundreds of thousands of distinct CDR3 sequences, 17% occurring once. The sample taken for sequencing was PBMCs. The receptors stem from a human donor in good health (CMV status not recorded). Some clones in this sample may be carry-over from other donors' samples. The CDR3 runs from the conserved cysteine through the conserved F or W. D genes are given only for firm matches. Part of the rows lack a size; the others show once, few, many or a class for expanded clones.

CDR3 protein: CASSLMQGGEDIQYF; CDR3 DNA: TGTGCCAGCAGCTTAATGCAGGGAGGAGAGGACATTCAGTACTTC; V gene: TRBV7-9; D gene: .; J gene: TRBJ2-4; clone size: .
CDR3 protein: CASSLGGGGETQYF; CDR3 DNA: TGTGCCAGCAGCTTAGGTGGGGGAGGAGAGACCCAGTACTTC; V gene: TRBV7-2; D gene: .; J gene: TRBJ2-5; clone size: many
CDR3 protein: CASNQILGDRPSTGQYF; CDR3 DNA: TGTGCCAGCAACCAAATCCTCGGAGACAGGCCCTCGACCGGGCAGTACTTC; V gene: TRBV12-3/TRBV12-4; D gene: .; J gene: TRBJ2-7; clone size: .
CDR3 protein: CASSDDTTGGNTIYF; CDR3 DNA: TGTGCCAGCAGTGACGACACAACTGGGGGAAACACCATATATTTT; V gene: TRBV25-1; D gene: .; J gene: TRBJ1-3; clone size: many
CDR3 protein: CSARRRGLRGDTQYF; CDR3 DNA: TGCAGTGCTAGGCGCAGGGGCTTACGGGGGGATACGCAGTATTTT; V gene: TRBV20-1; D gene: .; J gene: TRBJ2-3; clone size: many
CDR3 protein: CASSLTGISSGELFF; CDR3 DNA: TGTGCCAGCAGCCTAACAGGGATTTCCTCCGGGGAGCTGTTTTTT; V gene: TRBV25-1; D gene: .; J gene: TRBJ2-2; clone size: .
CDR3 protein: CASSLVDSDISTSYNEQFF; CDR3 DNA: TGTGCCAGCAGCTTAGTGGACAGTGATATATCCACCTCCTACAATGAGCAGTTCTTC; V gene: TRBV7-6; D gene: .; J gene: TRBJ2-1; clone size: .
CDR3 protein: CASSETGRGLAGLLEFF; CDR3 DNA: TGTGCCAGCAGTGAGACAGGGCGCGGACTAGCGGGGCTACTTGAATTCTTC; V gene: TRBV6-2/TRBV6-3; D gene: TRBD2; J gene: TRBJ2-1; clone size: many
CDR3 protein: CASSPGTGNGETQYF; CDR3 DNA: TGTGCCAGCAGCCCCGGGACAGGGAACGGGGAGACCCAGTACTTC; V gene: TRBV5-8; D gene: TRBD1; J gene: TRBJ2-5; clone size: few
CDR3 protein: CASSYRGGEVAGYTF; CDR3 DNA: TGTGCCAGCAGTTATAGGGGGGGAGAGGTGGCGGGCTACACCTTC; V gene: TRBV6-6; D gene: .; J gene: TRBJ1-2; clone size: .
CDR3 protein: CASSSEDRLEAFF; CDR3 DNA: TGTGCCAGCAGCTCAGAGGACAGGCTTGAAGCTTTCTTT; V gene: TRBV5-5; D gene: TRBD1; J gene: TRBJ1-1; clone size: few
CDR3 protein: CSAVRGGYTREQYF; CDR3 DNA: TGCAGTGCCGTGAGGGGGGGCTATACGCGAGAGCAGTACTTC; V gene: TRBV20-1; D gene: .; J gene: TRBJ2-7; clone size: few
CDR3 protein: CASSLGVAGGKQETQYF; CDR3 DNA: TGTGCCAGCAGCTTAGGGGTAGCGGGGGGGAAGCAAGAGACCCAGTACTTC; V gene: TRBV7-2; D gene: TRBD2; J gene: TRBJ2-5; clone size: many
CDR3 protein: CASSVQERYGYTF; CDR3 DNA: TGTGCCAGCAGTGTCCAAGAACGCTATGGCTACACCTTC; V gene: TRBV7-2; D gene: .; J gene: TRBJ1-2; clone size: many
CDR3 protein: CASSTYRGQGTEAFF; CDR3 DNA: TGTGCCAGCAGCACCTACAGGGGGCAAGGCACTGAAGCTTTCTTT; V gene: TRBV5-4; D gene: TRBD1; J gene: TRBJ1-1; clone size: .
CDR3 protein: CASRDATGFSGNTIYF; CDR3 DNA: TGTGCCAGCAGAGATGCTACAGGATTCTCTGGAAACACCATATATTTT; V gene: TRBV6-2/TRBV6-3; D gene: .; J gene: TRBJ1-3; clone size: .
CDR3 protein: CASSQVSFPNTGELFF; CDR3 DNA: TGTGCCAGCAGCCAAGTGAGCTTCCCCAACACCGGGGAGCTGTTTTTT; V gene: TRBV3-1; D gene: .; J gene: TRBJ2-2; clone size: .
CDR3 protein: CASSPNHRDQPQHF; CDR3 DNA: TGTGCCAGCAGTCCCAACCACCGAGATCAGCCCCAGCATTTT; V gene: TRBV27; D gene: .; J gene: TRBJ1-5; clone size: .
CDR3 protein: CASSFRTVTETQYF; CDR3 DNA: TGTGCCAGCAGCTTCCGGACGGTCACGGAGACCCAGTACTTC; V gene: TRBV11-2; D gene: .; J gene: TRBJ2-5; clone size: few
CDR3 protein: CASSQVGSSKAFF; CDR3 DNA: TGCGCCAGCAGCCAAGTGGGAAGTAGCAAAGCTTTCTTT; V gene: TRBV4-1; D gene: .; J gene: TRBJ1-1; clone size: many
CDR3 protein: CSARHGRNTEAFF; CDR3 DNA: TGCAGTGCACGCCATGGGCGAAACACTGAAGCTTTCTTT; V gene: TRBV20-1; D gene: .; J gene: TRBJ1-1; clone size: once
CDR3 protein: CASSRSGTSLSYNEQFF; CDR3 DNA: TGTGCCAGCAGTCGAAGCGGGACCTCACTCTCCTACAATGAGCAGTTCTTC; V gene: TRBV28; D gene: TRBD2; J gene: TRBJ2-1; clone size: few
CDR3 protein: CSARGPGYNEQFF; CDR3 DNA: TGCAGTGCTAGAGGCCCGGGGTACAATGAGCAGTTCTTC; V gene: TRBV20-1; D gene: .; J gene: TRBJ2-1; clone size: few
CDR3 protein: CAISARQGIGETQYF; CDR3 DNA: TGTGCCATCAGTGCCCGACAGGGGATCGGGGAGACCCAGTACTTC; V gene: TRBV10-3; D gene: TRBD1; J gene: TRBJ2-5; clone size: .
CDR3 protein: CASSLDQYDYGYTF; CDR3 DNA: TGCGCCAGCAGCTTGGACCAGTACGACTATGGCTACACCTTC; V gene: TRBV5-1; D gene: .; J gene: TRBJ1-2; clone size: .
CDR3 protein: CASSLGPGEGYEQYF; CDR3 DNA: TGTGCCAGCAGCTTGGGCCCAGGAGAAGGCTACGAGCAGTACTTC; V gene: TRBV5-6; D gene: .; J gene: TRBJ2-7; clone size: few
CDR3 protein: CASKLTPTGELFF; CDR3 DNA: TGTGCCAGCAAATTGACACCGACCGGGGAGCTGTTTTTT; V gene: TRBV6-5; D gene: .; J gene: TRBJ2-2; clone size: few
CDR3 protein: CASSPTVLNSGNTIYF; CDR3 DNA: TGTGCCAGCAGCCCGACCGTACTCAACTCTGGAAACACCATATATTTT; V gene: TRBV6-5; D gene: .; J gene: TRBJ1-3; clone size: few
CDR3 protein: CASSVKETQYF; CDR3 DNA: TGTGCCAGCAGTGTCAAAGAGACCCAGTACTTC; V gene: TRBV12-3/TRBV12-4; D gene: .; J gene: TRBJ2-5; clone size: many
CDR3 protein: CASSLALRAEGEKLFF; CDR3 DNA: TGTGCCAGCAGCTTAGCACTTCGAGCTGAGGGTGAAAAACTGTTTTTT; V gene: TRBV7-9; D gene: .; J gene: TRBJ1-4; clone size: few
CDR3 protein: CASRDPYF; CDR3 DNA: TGCGCCAGCAGAGACCCGTACTTC; V gene: TRBV23-1; D gene: .; J gene: TRBJ2-7; clone size: few
CDR3 protein: CASSSSPQVMNTEAFF; CDR3 DNA: TGTGCCAGCAGTTCGAGTCCCCAGGTCATGAACACTGAAGCTTTCTTT; V gene: TRBV12-3/TRBV12-4; D gene: .; J gene: TRBJ1-1; clone size: few
CDR3 protein: CASSSTFSGRPTDTQYF; CDR3 DNA: TGTGCCAGCAGCTCGACCTTTAGCGGGAGACCCACAGATACGCAGTATTTT; V gene: TRBV7-2; D gene: TRBD2; J gene: TRBJ2-3; clone size: many
CDR3 protein: CASSGTGDRGNTGELFF; CDR3 DNA: TGTGCCAGCAGTGGGACAGGTGATCGGGGTAACACCGGGGAGCTGTTTTTT; V gene: TRBV6-1; D gene: TRBD1; J gene: TRBJ2-2; clone size: few
CDR3 protein: CATLARGGGETQYF; CDR3 DNA: TGTGCCACCTTAGCTCGGGGGGGCGGAGAGACCCAGTACTTC; V gene: TRBV7-9; D gene: TRBD2; J gene: TRBJ2-5; clone size: few
CDR3 protein: CASSYARSSLQETQYF; CDR3 DNA: TGTGCCAGCAGTTATGCAAGGAGCTCCCTACAAGAGACCCAGTACTTC; V gene: TRBV6-2/TRBV6-3; D gene: .; J gene: TRBJ2-5; clone size: many
CDR3 protein: CASTETGGAFYGYTF; CDR3 DNA: TGTGCCAGCACAGAAACAGGGGGCGCTTTCTATGGCTACACCTTC; V gene: TRBV2; D gene: TRBD1; J gene: TRBJ1-2; clone size: once